This T cell receptor beta chain is from a study of T cells in localized non-small cell lung cancer (dated by TCRdb to 2018 to 2021). Concerning the study at large: Comparing tumors with uninvolved tumor-adjacent lungs, the study looked at the T cell repertoires of hundreds of patients with early-stage NSCLC. Of the NSCLC patients, 129 were male and approximately 110 were female, and the mean age was roughly 61 years. The cohort comprised some 220 treatment-naïve NSCLC patients with resected, localized lung tumors.

General findings and caveats noted by the study authors: Because multi-region tumor sequencing was not performed, intratumor heterogeneity could not be ruled out. Because the study design was exploratory, TCR variables were selected using unadjusted p-values without false-discovery rate correction. Longer overall survival was associated with higher T cell density in blood, whereas shorter survival was associated with higher clonality in adjacent lung. A median of about 53 of the top 100 tumor clones were detected in paired uninvolved adjacent lung, and 28 of these tumor clones were also found among the top 100 clones of the paired uninvolved adjacent lung. Uninvolved tumor-adjacent lung showed the highest T cell clonality, higher than tumor, which suggests more focused antigenic responses in the uninvolved tumor-adjacent lung.

Uninvolved adjacent lung was sampled at least 2 cm away from the tumor margin, and two independent pathologists confirmed that the tissue had no atypia. At diagnosis, peripheral blood, uninvolved tumor-adjacent lung and tumor were collected and stored as a combination of fresh-frozen and FFPE material. About this clone itself: The clone's antigen remains unknown. No clone much larger than this one lies a single base away; base qualities are absent.

TCR beta CDR3 regions were sequenced from DNA using the immunoSEQ Assay. Per the original workflow: To compute T cell density, TCR beta template counts were normalized to usable DNA, which was estimated by amplifying housekeeping genes. Using the preseqR package, richness was estimated by extrapolating to 120,000 templates for tissue samples and 400,000 templates for PBMC samples. Clonality was defined by subtracting Pielou's evenness from one. Differential abundance testing on productive amino-acid clonotypes, with a minimum total count of 5 and an alpha of 0.1, was used to identify tissue-enriched TCRs. The Jaccard Index and the Morisita Overlap Index were used to quantify repertoire overlap between compartments. TCR beta CDR3s were clustered by GLIPH together with public tetramer-defined viral CDR3s, and at least three viral sequences plus V-gene enrichment were required for viral motifs. Entries here come from immuneACCESS through TCRdb and include only in-frame sequences with V and J called. Some clones fail to appear in such tables; in the studies checked, an unresolved V gene covers under half of the shortfall, and the cause of the remainder is unknown. V and J calls and clone size follow that table, whereas D and trimming were derived from the DNA. The sample table records over 1,000 clones; 30% to 40% of these occur just once. The leading ten clones occupy around 28% of the sample.

The CDR3 contains 14 residues, cysteine and phenylalanine counted. CDR3 DNA is the only sequence kept; it has 42 bases, read in frame from the first base. CDR1 and CDR2 are read off the germline V gene as MNHGY and SAAAGT. Cut back by 5 bases and 4 bases, the V and J ends lie 12 bases apart. Here the sequenced sample was normal lung tissue next to the tumor, taken before any cancer treatment. The origin of this receptor is a man between 40 and 75 years old with stage I squamous cell lung carcinoma. The V and J segments used are TRBV6-8 and TRBJ1-3; the D gene cannot be named for sure. For the CDR3, the sequence is CASSGLVNGNTIYF. The DNA sequence follows: TGTGCCAGCAGTGGTTTGGTAAACGGAAACACCATATATTTT.